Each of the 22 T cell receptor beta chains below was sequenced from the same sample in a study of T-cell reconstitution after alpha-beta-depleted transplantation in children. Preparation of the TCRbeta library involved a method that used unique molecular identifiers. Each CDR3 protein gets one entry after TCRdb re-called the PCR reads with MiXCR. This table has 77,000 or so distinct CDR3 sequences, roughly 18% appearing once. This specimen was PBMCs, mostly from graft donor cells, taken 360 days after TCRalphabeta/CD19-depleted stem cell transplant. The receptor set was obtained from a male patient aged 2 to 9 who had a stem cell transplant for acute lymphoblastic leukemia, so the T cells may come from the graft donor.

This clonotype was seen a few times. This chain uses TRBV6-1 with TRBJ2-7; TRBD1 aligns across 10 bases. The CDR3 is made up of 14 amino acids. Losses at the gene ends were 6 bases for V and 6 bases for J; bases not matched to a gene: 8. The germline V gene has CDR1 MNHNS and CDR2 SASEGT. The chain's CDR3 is CASSLRDRGPEQYF. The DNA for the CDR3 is TGTGCCAGCAGCCTCCGGGACAGGGGACCCGAGCAGTACTTC.

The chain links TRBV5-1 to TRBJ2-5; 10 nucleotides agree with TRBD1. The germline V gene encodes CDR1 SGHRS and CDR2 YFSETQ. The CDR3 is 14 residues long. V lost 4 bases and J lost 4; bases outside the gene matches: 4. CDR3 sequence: CASSRDRGGETQYF. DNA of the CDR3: TGCGCCAGCAGCAGGGACAGGGGTGGAGAGACCCAGTACTTC.

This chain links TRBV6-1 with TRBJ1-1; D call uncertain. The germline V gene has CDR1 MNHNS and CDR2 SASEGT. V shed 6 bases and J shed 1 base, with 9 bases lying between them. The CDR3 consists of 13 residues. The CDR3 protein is CASRSIGNTEAFF. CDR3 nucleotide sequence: TGTGCCAGCAGATCGATAGGGAACACTGAAGCTTTCTTT.

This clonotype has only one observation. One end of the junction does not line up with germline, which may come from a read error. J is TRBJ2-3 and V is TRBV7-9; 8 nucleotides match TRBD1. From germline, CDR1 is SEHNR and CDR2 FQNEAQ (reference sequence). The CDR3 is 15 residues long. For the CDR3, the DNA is TGTGCCAGCAGCCTTGACAGGGGCCGCACAGATACGCTGTATTTT. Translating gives CASSLDRGRTDTLYF.

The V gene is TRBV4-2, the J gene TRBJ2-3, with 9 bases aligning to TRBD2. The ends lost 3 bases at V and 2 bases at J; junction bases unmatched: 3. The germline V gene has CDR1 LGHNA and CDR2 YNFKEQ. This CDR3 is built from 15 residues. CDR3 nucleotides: TGTGCCAGCAGCCACCCTAGCGGGACCACAGATACGCAGTATTTT. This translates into CASSHPSGTTDTQYF.

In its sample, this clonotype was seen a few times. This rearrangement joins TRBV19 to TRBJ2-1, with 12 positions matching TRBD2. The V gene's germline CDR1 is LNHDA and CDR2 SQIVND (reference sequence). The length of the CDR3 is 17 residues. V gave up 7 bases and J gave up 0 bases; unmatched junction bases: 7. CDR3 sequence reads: CASTTGTSGYSYNEQFF. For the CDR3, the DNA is TGTGCCAGTACTACCGGGACTAGCGGGTACTCCTACAATGAGCAGTTCTTC.

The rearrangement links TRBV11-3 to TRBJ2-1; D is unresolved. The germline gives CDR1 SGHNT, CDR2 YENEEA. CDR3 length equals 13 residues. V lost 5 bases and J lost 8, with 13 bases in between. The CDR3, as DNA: TGTGCCAGCAGCCCCCGGTCGCCCCATGAGCAGTTCTTC. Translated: CASSPRSPHEQFF.

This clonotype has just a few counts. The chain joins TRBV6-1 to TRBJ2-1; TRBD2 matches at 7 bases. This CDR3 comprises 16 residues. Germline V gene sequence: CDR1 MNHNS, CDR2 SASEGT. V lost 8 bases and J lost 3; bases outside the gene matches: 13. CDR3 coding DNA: TGTGCCAGCGGGAGAACCGGGACTACCCTCTACAATGAGCAGTTCTTC. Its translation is CASGRTGTTLYNEQFF.

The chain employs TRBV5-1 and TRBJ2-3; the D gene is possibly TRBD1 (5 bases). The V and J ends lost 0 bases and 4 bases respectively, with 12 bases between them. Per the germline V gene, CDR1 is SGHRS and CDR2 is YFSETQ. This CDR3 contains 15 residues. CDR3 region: CASSLGPGIPDTQYF. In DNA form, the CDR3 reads TGCGCCAGCAGCTTGGGACCAGGGATCCCAGATACGCAGTATTTT.

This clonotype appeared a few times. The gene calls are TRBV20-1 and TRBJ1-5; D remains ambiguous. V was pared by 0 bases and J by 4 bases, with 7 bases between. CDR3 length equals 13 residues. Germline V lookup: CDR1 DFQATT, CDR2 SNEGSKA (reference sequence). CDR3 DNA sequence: TGCAGTGCTAGAGATCTGTCAAATCAGCCCCAGCATTTT. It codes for CSARDLSNQPQHF.

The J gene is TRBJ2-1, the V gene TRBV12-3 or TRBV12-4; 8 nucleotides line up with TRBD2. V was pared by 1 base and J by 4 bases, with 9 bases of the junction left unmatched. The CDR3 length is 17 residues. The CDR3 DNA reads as TGTGCCAGCAGTTTAGAGGTGTCTAGCGGGTTATACAATGAGCAGTTCTTC. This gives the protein CASSLEVSSGLYNEQFF.

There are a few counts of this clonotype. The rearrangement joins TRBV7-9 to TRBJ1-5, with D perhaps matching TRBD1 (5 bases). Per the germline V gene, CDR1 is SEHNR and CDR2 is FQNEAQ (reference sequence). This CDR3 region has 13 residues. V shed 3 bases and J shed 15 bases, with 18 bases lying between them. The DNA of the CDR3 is TGTGCCAGCAGCTTCGGACAACTATCAGCCCCGCATTTT. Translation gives CASSFGQLSAPHF.

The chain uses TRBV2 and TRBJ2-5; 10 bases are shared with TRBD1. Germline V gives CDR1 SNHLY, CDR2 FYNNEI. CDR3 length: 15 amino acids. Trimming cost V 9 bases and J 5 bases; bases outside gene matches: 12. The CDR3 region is CASPRDRGVRETQYF. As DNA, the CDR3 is TGTGCCAGTCCCCGGGACAGGGGCGTTAGGGAGACCCAGTACTTC.

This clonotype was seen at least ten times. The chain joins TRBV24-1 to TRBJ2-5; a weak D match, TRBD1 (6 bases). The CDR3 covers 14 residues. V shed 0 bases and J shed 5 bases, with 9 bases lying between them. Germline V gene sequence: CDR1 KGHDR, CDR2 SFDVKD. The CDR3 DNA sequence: TGTGCCACCAGTGATTTGCAGGGGACGGAGACCCAGTACTTC. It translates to CATSDLQGTETQYF.

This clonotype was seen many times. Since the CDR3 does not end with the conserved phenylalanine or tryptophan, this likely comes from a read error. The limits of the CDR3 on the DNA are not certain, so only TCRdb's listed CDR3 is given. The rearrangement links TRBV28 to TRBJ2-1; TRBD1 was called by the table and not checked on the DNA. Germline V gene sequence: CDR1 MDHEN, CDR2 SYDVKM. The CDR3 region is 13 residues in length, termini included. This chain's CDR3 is CATSSPGQGWTST.

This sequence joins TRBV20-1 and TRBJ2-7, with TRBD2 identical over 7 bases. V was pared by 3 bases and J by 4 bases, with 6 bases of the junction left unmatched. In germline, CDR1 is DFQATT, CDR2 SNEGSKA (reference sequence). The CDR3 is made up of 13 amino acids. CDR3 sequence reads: CSARGGSRYEQYF. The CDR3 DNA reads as TGCAGTGCTAGGGGGGGGAGTCGGTACGAGCAGTACTTC.

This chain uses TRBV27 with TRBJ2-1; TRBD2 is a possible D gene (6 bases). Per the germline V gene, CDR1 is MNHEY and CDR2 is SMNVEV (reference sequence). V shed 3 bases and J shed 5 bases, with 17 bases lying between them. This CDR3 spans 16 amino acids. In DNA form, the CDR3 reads TGTGCCAGCAGTTTTGTCCTAGCGTCTGGTCACAATGAGCAGTTCTTC. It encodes CASSFVLASGHNEQFF.

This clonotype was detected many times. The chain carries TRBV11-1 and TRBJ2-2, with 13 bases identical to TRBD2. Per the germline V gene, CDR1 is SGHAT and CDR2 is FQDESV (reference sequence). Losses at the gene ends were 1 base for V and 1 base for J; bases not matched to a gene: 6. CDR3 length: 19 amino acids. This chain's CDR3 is CASSLVWTSGRKNTGELFF. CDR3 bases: TGTGCCAGCAGCTTAGTATGGACTAGCGGGAGAAAGAACACCGGGGAGCTGTTTTTT.

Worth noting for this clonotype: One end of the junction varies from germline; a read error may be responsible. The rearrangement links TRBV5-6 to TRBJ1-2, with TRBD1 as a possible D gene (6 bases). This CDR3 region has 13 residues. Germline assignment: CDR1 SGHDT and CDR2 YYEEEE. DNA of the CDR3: TGTGCCATCAGCCCCGACAGGATCTATGGCTACACCTTC. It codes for CAISPDRIYGYTF.

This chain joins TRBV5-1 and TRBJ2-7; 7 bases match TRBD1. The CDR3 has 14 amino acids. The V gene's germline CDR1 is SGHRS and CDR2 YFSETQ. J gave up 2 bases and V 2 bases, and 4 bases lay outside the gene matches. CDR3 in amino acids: CASSLQGSAYEQYF. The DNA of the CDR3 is TGCGCCAGCAGCTTACAGGGGAGCGCCTACGAGCAGTACTTC.

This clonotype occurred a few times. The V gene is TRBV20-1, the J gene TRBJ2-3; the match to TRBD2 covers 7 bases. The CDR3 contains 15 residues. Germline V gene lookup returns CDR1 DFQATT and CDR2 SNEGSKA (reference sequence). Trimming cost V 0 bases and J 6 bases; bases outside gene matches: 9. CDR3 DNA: TGCAGTGCTAGAGATGGCCGTACTAGCGCCGATACGCAGTATTTT. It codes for CSARDGRTSADTQYF.

CDR3 in amino acids: CSVDQGQGLLTDTQYF. For the CDR3, the DNA is TGCAGCGTTGACCAAGGACAGGGGCTACTCACAGATACGCAGTATTTT. The genes are TRBV29-1 and TRBJ2-3, with 9 bases identical to TRBD1. Germline V gene data show CDR1 as SQVTM and CDR2 as ANQGSEA. Losses at the gene ends were 3 bases for V and 2 bases for J; bases not matched to a gene: 9. This CDR3 comprises 16 residues.